This T cell receptor beta chain was identified during a study of T-cell memory formation after mild COVID-19. With respect to this clonotype: Its antigen remains unknown.

V lost 7 bases to trimming and J lost 7 bases, with 11 bases between them. This CDR3 is built from 12 residues. Points from the study as a whole: Largely, contracting CD4+ clones fell within CM and EM, and contracting CD8+ clones within EMRA.

One entry per CDR3 protein, called by TCRdb with MiXCR from the 5' RACE reads. The sample lists under 200,000 distinct CDR3 sequences, 11% occurring once. Specimen: PBMCs or a T cell subset sorted from them (not recorded which). The chain has TRBV12-3 or TRBV12-4 and TRBJ1-5; D unclear. The sequence was obtained from a man younger than 30 who had mild COVID-19 (a few samples of this study predate the infection). Cell type and time point are not known. CDR3 bases: TGTGCCAGCATGGCCCTCGGGCAGCCCCAGCATTTT. This gives the protein CASMALGQPQHF.